Below, 27 T cell receptor beta chains from the same sample are listed, as sequenced in a study of blood T cell repertoires in COVID-19. Profiled with immunoSEQ multiplex PCR; TCRdb holds only in-frame clones, not every one. The sample consists of around 150,000 clones, about four fifths of them appearing once. The sample comprised peripheral blood. The receptors come from a human donor in a cohort sampled during active COVID-19.

The rearrangement uses TRBV12-3 or TRBV12-4 and TRBJ1-2, with a tentative D call TRBD1 (5 bases). CDR3 length: 13 amino acids. Trimming removed 5 bases from V and 8 bases from J, with 15 bases in between. The CDR3 loop is CASSLGGNGGYTF. The CDR3 DNA reads as TGTGCCAGCAGTCTGGGGGGAAACGGGGGCTACACCTTC.

The J gene is TRBJ2-7, the V gene TRBV15; TRBD1 matches at 9 bases. With V trimmed by 0 bases and J by 6 bases, 6 bases remained unmatched. Germline CDR1 is LNHNV and CDR2 is YYDKDF (reference sequence). This CDR3 is built from 15 residues. The CDR3, as DNA: TGTGCCACCAGCAGAGATCGTGGGACAGGGATCGAGCAGTACTTC. It translates to CATSRDRGTGIEQYF.

V gene TRBV30 combines with J gene TRBJ2-1, with TRBD2 matching 7 bases. The CDR3 consists of 14 residues. In germline, CDR1 is GTSNPN, CDR2 SVGIG (reference sequence). V dropped 1 base and J dropped 10; count of bases not matched to a gene: 10. This CDR3 reads CAWSERPRGIEQFF. The CDR3 region has the DNA TGTGCCTGGAGTGAAAGACCGCGGGGGATAGAGCAGTTCTTC. Drawing the rest from reference TRBV30 and TRBJ2-1, the complete variable domain is SQTIHQWPATLVQPVGSPLSLECTVEGTSNPNLYWYRQAAGRGLQLLFYSVGIGQISSEVPQNLSASRPQDRQFILSSKKLLLSDSGFYLCAWSERPRGIEQFFGPGTRLTVL.

The chain is built from TRBV14 and TRBJ2-4; maybe TRBD1 (7 bases). The V end was cut by 1 base, the J end by 8 bases, with 15 bases between. This CDR3 contains 15 residues. Looked up from germline, CDR1 is SGHDN and CDR2 is FVKESK. The DNA for the CDR3 is TGTGCCAGCAGCCAAGGGTCGGTCAGGGGGGACATTCAGTACTTC. It translates to CASSQGSVRGDIQYF. The full variable domain, in which reference TRBV14 and TRBJ2-4 provide the parts outside the CDR3, is EAGVTQFPSHSVIEKGQTVTLRCDPISGHDNLYWYRRVMGKEIKFLLHFVKESKQDESGMPNNRFLAERTGGTYSTLKVQPAELEDSGVYFCASSQGSVRGDIQYFGAGTRLSVL.

The sample holds a few counts of this clone. The J gene is TRBJ2-7, the V gene TRBV7-9; TRBD2 might be the D (7 bases). Germline CDR1 and CDR2: SEHNR and FQNEAQ (reference sequence). This CDR3 has 15 amino acids. Between the trimmed V and J ends, which lost 3 bases and 6 bases, there was a span of 18 bases. The DNA of the CDR3 is TGTGCCAGCAGCTTTCCCCAAGGGGGGGCCGCCGAGCAGTACTTC. Translation gives CASSFPQGGAAEQYF.

The chain uses TRBV19 and TRBJ2-7; TRBD1 aligns across 9 bases. Germline V gene lookup returns CDR1 LNHDA and CDR2 SQIVND (reference sequence). The CDR3 is 15 residues long. V lost 5 bases to trimming and J lost 3 bases; unmatched junction nucleotides: 8. Written as DNA, the CDR3 is TGTGCCAGTAGTCCCTCGGGACAGGGAAGCTACGAGCAGTACTTC. Translation: CASSPSGQGSYEQYF. Looking up the rest from reference TRBV19 and TRBJ2-7 gives the full variable domain: DGGITQSPKYLFRKEGQNVTLSCEQNLNHDAMYWYRQDPGQGLRLIYYSQIVNDFQKGDIAEGYSVSREKKESFPLTVTSAQKNPTAFYLCASSPSGQGSYEQYFGPGTRLTVT.

The chain combines TRBV5-4 with TRBJ1-2, with D tentatively TRBD1 (6 bases). Trimming left V 4 bases short and J 4 bases short, with 11 bases between. CDR3 size: 13 residues. Germline CDR1 and CDR2: SGHNT and YYREEE (reference sequence). The CDR3 region is CASSGGGGYGYTF. CDR3 DNA: TGTGCCAGCAGCGGCGGGGGCGGCTATGGCTACACCTTC.

In this sample, this clone turned up once. The rearrangement joins TRBV5-1 to TRBJ2-3; 10 positions agree with TRBD2. Germline CDR1 and CDR2: SGHRS and YFSETQ. The ends lost 4 bases at V and 3 bases at J; junction bases unmatched: 11. CDR3 size: 17 residues. The CDR3 reads CASSPGYSGGTTDTQYF. The CDR3 DNA is TGCGCCAGCAGCCCGGGATATAGCGGGGGGACGACAGATACGCAGTATTTT. Together with reference TRBV5-1 and TRBJ2-3, the CDR3 gives the full variable domain: KAGVTQTPRYLIKTRGQQVTLSCSPISGHRSVSWYQQTPGQGLQFLFEYFSETQRNKGNFPGRFSGRQFSNSRSEMNVSTLELGDSALYLCASSPGYSGGTTDTQYFGPGTRLTVL.

The rearrangement links TRBV5-1 to TRBJ2-3, with D possibly TRBD2 on 7 matching bases. V lost 0 bases to trimming and J lost 4 bases, with 15 bases between them. CDR3 length: 16 residues. CDR1 is SGHRS and CDR2 is YFSETQ in the germline V gene. In nucleotides, the CDR3 is TGCGCCAGCAGCTTGGCGGGCGGGGGCCCCGCAGATACGCAGTATTTT. This gives the protein CASSLAGGGPADTQYF.

The genes are TRBV19 and TRBJ2-3; 8 positions agree with TRBD1. The J segment lost 7 bases and the V segment lost 7 bases, leaving 13 bases of the junction unmatched. The CDR3 covers 15 residues. Germline loops: CDR1 LNHDA, CDR2 SQIVND (reference sequence). In nucleotides, the CDR3 is TGTGCCAGTACCGTGACCCTGACAGGGGCCAATACGCAGTATTTT. Amino acid sequence: CASTVTLTGANTQYF. Supplemented by reference TRBV19 and TRBJ2-3, the full variable domain reads DGGITQSPKYLFRKEGQNVTLSCEQNLNHDAMYWYRQDPGQGLRLIYYSQIVNDFQKGDIAEGYSVSREKKESFPLTVTSAQKNPTAFYLCASTVTLTGANTQYFGPGTRLTVL.

CDR3 region: CASSKAIGYEQYF. The CDR3 DNA sequence: TGTGCCAGCAGCAAAGCCATCGGCTACGAGCAGTACTTC. The chain joins TRBV6-2 or TRBV6-3 to TRBJ2-7; D is ambiguous. CDR1 is MNHEY, CDR2 SVGEGT, per germline. V shed 6 bases and J shed 3 bases, with 12 bases lying between them. The CDR3 has 13 amino acids.

This clone was seen more than once but under ten times. The gene calls are TRBV6-5 and TRBJ1-6, with TRBD1 identical over 8 bases. The CDR3 spans 14 residues. Germline V lookup: CDR1 MNHEY, CDR2 SVGAGI. Trimming cost V 5 bases and J 11 bases; bases outside gene matches: 8. CDR3 DNA sequence: TGTGCCAGCAGTCGACAGGGGCTAAGGACACCCCTCCACTTT. It translates to CASSRQGLRTPLHF.

The rearrangement joins TRBV3-1 (or the pseudogene TRBV3-2) to TRBJ2-2; D unresolved. The V end lost 1 base, the J end lost 2 bases, and 5 bases lay between the germline ends. The CDR3 has 14 residues. Germline CDR1 LGHDT, CDR2 YNNKEL (reference sequence). For the CDR3, the DNA is TGTGCCAGCAGCCAAGTTTCAAACACCGGGGAGCTGTTTTTT. As protein: CASSQVSNTGELFF.

The rearrangement links TRBV5-1 to TRBJ2-7; the D gene is possibly TRBD2 (7 bases). V dropped 0 bases and J dropped 3 bases, with 19 bases sitting between them. Germline values: CDR1 SGHRS, CDR2 YFSETQ. The length of the CDR3 is 17 residues. CDR3 sequence (DNA): TGCGCCAGCAGCTTGGCCCGGGACACCCGGGACTACTACGAGCAGTACTTC. Its protein product is CASSLARDTRDYYEQYF.

The chain combines TRBV6-5 with TRBJ1-4, with 7 bases matching TRBD1. With 6 bases clipped from V and 4 bases from J, the junction kept 5 bases outside the gene matches. From germline, CDR1 is MNHEY and CDR2 SVGAGI. The CDR3 runs to 14 residues. CDR3 protein: CASSEGQFNEKLFF. The CDR3, as DNA: TGTGCCAGCAGCGAGGGACAGTTTAATGAAAAACTGTTTTTT.

The CDR3 nucleotides are TGTGCCAGCAGTAAAGGTGGACAGGATAATCAGCCCCAGCATTTT. It codes for CASSKGGQDNQPQHF. The V and J genes are TRBV11-1 and TRBJ1-5; 7 bases fit TRBD1. The CDR3 extends over 15 amino acids. Germline-derived CDR1 and CDR2 are SGHAT and FQDESV (reference sequence). V trimming: 6 bases; J trimming: 4 bases; junction bases outside the gene matches: 9.

The J gene is TRBJ2-5, the V gene TRBV4-1; D unresolved. V was clipped by 3 bases and J by 1 base, with 9 bases between them. The germline V gene encodes CDR1 MGHRA and CDR2 YSYEKL. The CDR3 has 14 amino acids. This CDR3 is CASSQGQLQETQYF. CDR3 DNA: TGCGCCAGCAGCCAGGGCCAGCTCCAAGAGACCCAGTACTTC.

V usage is TRBV14 and J usage is TRBJ2-1; 13 bases match TRBD2. Germline CDR1 SGHDN, CDR2 FVKESK. Trimming took 0 bases from V and 6 from J; bases not matched to a gene: 2. The CDR3 is 16 amino acids. This chain's CDR3 is CASSQELAGGLNEQFF. The DNA of the CDR3 is TGTGCCAGCAGCCAAGAACTAGCGGGGGGGCTCAATGAGCAGTTCTTC.

The J gene is TRBJ2-1, the V gene TRBV10-3; TRBD2 might be the D (6 bases). The V and J ends lost 6 bases and 4 bases respectively, with 10 bases between them. The CDR3 has 13 residues. Per the germline V gene, CDR1 is ENHRY and CDR2 is SYGVKD. In DNA form, the CDR3 reads TGTGCCATCAGGGCTAGCGAATACAATGAGCAGTTCTTC. It encodes CAIRASEYNEQFF.

J is TRBJ2-5 and V is TRBV4-2, with a possible D match to TRBD1 (6 bases). The CDR3 extends over 12 amino acids. Trimming left V 5 bases short and J 5 bases short, with 9 bases between. CDR1 LGHNA and CDR2 YNFKEQ come from the germline V gene. The CDR3 DNA is TGTGCCAGCAGCGGCCAGGGGGAGACCCAGTACTTC. Its protein is CASSGQGETQYF.

The CDR3 DNA reads as TGCAGTTCGGGACAGGGGGAGACCCAGTACTTC. Amino acid sequence: CSSGQGETQYF. This chain links TRBV20-1 with TRBJ2-5; 10 bases are a match to TRBD1. Trimming cost V 8 bases and J 5 bases; bases outside gene matches: 2. The germline CDR1 and CDR2 sequences are DFQATT and SNEGSKA (reference sequence). CDR3 length: 11 residues.

V usage is TRBV19 and J usage is TRBJ1-1, with a weak D call TRBD1 (6 bases). Germline values: CDR1 LNHDA, CDR2 SQIVND (reference sequence). Trimming removed 5 bases at V and 1 base at J, with 8 bases between. This CDR3 comprises 13 residues. CDR3 protein: CASSPTGNTEAFF. DNA for the CDR3: TGTGCCAGTAGTCCGACAGGGAACACTGAAGCTTTCTTT.

The chain recombines TRBV6-6 with TRBJ2-2, with TRBD1 as a possible D gene (6 bases). With 6 bases removed from V and 2 bases from J, the gap between germline ends came to 13 bases. The CDR3 loop spans 15 amino acids. Germline V gene sequence: CDR1 MNHNY, CDR2 SVGAGI (reference sequence). DNA of the CDR3: TGTGCCAGCAGATTTCAGGGGACCAACACCGGGGAGCTGTTTTTT. Protein product: CASRFQGTNTGELFF.

This clone was observed once. The J gene is TRBJ2-3, the V gene TRBV7-2; TRBD2 matches 10 bases. Losses at the gene ends were 2 bases for V and 2 bases for J; bases not matched to a gene: 10. The CDR3 consists of 18 residues. Per the germline V gene, CDR1 is SGHTA and CDR2 is FQGNSA. The CDR3 protein is CASSLRVAGGFSTDTQYF. CDR3 in DNA: TGTGCCAGCAGCTTAAGGGTAGCGGGGGGTTTTTCCACAGATACGCAGTATTTT.

This clone came up once. The chain employs TRBV6-6 and TRBJ2-5; a possible D gene is TRBD1 (6 bases). V lost 5 bases and J 0 bases, leaving 13 bases between the germline ends. Germline CDR1 reads MNHNY; CDR2 reads SVGAGI (reference sequence). The CDR3 totals 15 residues. CDR3 bases: TGTGCCAGCAGTCAAATCCAGGGGTACCAAGAGACCCAGTACTTC. It translates to CASSQIQGYQETQYF.

The chain carries TRBV5-1 and TRBJ1-1; TRBD1 agrees at 9 bases. The CDR3 is made up of 15 amino acids. Germline V lookup: CDR1 SGHRS, CDR2 YFSETQ. The V and J ends lost 4 bases and 1 base, in that order; junction bases with no gene match: 5. The DNA of the CDR3 is TGCGCCAGCAGCGCGGGGACAGGGACGAACACTGAAGCTTTCTTT. Translating it yields CASSAGTGTNTEAFF.

The V and J genes are TRBV9 and TRBJ2-1, with 8 bases matching TRBD2. The CDR3 runs to 16 residues. CDR1 is SGDLS and CDR2 is YYNGEE in the germline V gene. The ends lost 4 bases at V and 2 bases at J; junction bases unmatched: 8. CDR3 region: CASSPQASGPYNEQFF. CDR3 nucleotide sequence: TGTGCCAGCAGCCCCCAGGCTAGCGGGCCCTACAATGAGCAGTTCTTC.